The clone carrying this T cell receptor (beta chain) was counted only a few times. Its antigen remains unknown. MiXCR, applied by TCRdb to the RT-PCR reads, yields one record per CDR3 protein. The table lists 250,000 to 350,000 distinct CDR3 sequences, around 20% of them singletons. This sample was taken from a study of response to subunit inactivated influenza vaccine. Study-wide results and limits: Authors suggested that a seasonal influenza vaccination recruits few new T cells each time.

With 2 bases clipped from V and 3 bases from J, the junction kept 6 bases outside the gene matches. This CDR3 comprises 18 residues. Germline values: CDR1 MNHEY, CDR2 SVGAGI. This receptor was identified in a man between 50 and 69 years old who received an inactivated influenza vaccine. The sample in question was PBMCs from blood, obtained approximately 20 months after vaccination. The V gene is TRBV6-5, the J gene TRBJ2-1, with 14 bases lining up with TRBD2. CDR3 region: CASSYRGLAGALYNEQFF. CDR3 nucleotide sequence: TGTGCCAGCAGTTACAGGGGACTAGCGGGGGCCCTCTACAATGAGCAGTTCTTC.